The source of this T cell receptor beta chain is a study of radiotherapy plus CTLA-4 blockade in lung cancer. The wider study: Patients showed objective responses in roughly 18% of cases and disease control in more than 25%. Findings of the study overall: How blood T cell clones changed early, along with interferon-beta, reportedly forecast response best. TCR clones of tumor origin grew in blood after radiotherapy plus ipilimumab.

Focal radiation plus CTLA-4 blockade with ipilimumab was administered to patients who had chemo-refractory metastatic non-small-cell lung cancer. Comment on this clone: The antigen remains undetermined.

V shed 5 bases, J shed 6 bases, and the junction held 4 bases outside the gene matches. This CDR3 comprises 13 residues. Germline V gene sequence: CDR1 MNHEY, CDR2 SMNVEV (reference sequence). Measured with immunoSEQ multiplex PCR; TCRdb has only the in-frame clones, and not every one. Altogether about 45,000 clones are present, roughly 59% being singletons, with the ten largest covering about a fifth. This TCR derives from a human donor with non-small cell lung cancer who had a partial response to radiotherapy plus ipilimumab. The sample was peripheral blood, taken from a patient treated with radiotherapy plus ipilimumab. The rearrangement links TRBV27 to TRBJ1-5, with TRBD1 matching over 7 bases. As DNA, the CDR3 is TGTGCCAGCAGTCCACAGGGGAGTCAGCCCCAGCATTTT. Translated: CASSPQGSQPQHF.